One and the same sample provided the 27 T cell receptor beta chains below, sequenced in a study of technical replicates of blood from a few donors. Clones were sequenced by immunoSEQ multiplex PCR, and TCRdb holds only the in-frame ones, with some missing. The sample lists 70,000 to 95,000 clones, approximately 96% occurring once. The source material was T cells isolated from PBMCs. These receptor sequences come from a human donor in good health.

The J gene is TRBJ1-1, the V gene TRBV28; D unresolved. The germline V gene has CDR1 MDHEN and CDR2 SYDVKM. The V end lost 5 bases, the J end lost 5 bases, and 15 bases lay between the germline ends. This CDR3 is built from 14 residues. CDR3 DNA: TGTGCCAGCAGTCCCGCGGGAAGTAGGACTGAAGCTTTCTTT. Amino acid sequence: CASSPAGSRTEAFF.

Only one count was recorded for this clone. The chain is built from TRBV7-9 and TRBJ2-7, with D maybe TRBD1 (7 bases). Deletions cut 3 bases from V and 11 bases from J, with 14 bases between. The CDR3 spans 12 residues. Germline loops: CDR1 SEHNR, CDR2 FQNEAQ (reference sequence). CDR3 protein: CASSFGGQTEYF. The CDR3 coding sequence is TGTGCCAGCAGCTTCGGGGGACAGACCGAGTACTTC.

CDR3: CASSSPGNEQYF. For the CDR3, the DNA is TGTGCCAGCAGCTCACCCGGGAACGAGCAGTACTTC. The chain carries TRBV27 and TRBJ2-7; D might be TRBD2 (5 bases). Trimming shortened V by 6 bases and J by 5 bases, and 11 bases separated the two germline ends. The V gene's germline CDR1 is MNHEY and CDR2 SMNVEV (reference sequence). There are 12 residues in the CDR3.

This chain links TRBV6-6 with TRBJ2-3; D is unresolved. CDR1 and CDR2 (germline): MNHNY, SVGAGI (reference sequence). V shed 0 bases and J shed 6 bases, with 10 bases lying between them. This CDR3 contains 14 residues. CDR3 sequence (DNA): TGTGCCAGCAGTTACTCTACAAATATGGATACGCAGTATTTT. Amino acids: CASSYSTNMDTQYF.

The chain links TRBV4-1 to TRBJ2-5; D remains unclear. V was shortened by 4 bases and J by 5 bases, with 11 bases between the two germline ends. The CDR3 totals 13 residues. The V gene's germline CDR1 is MGHRA and CDR2 YSYEKL. CDR3 in amino acids: CASSLSRLETQYF. The CDR3 DNA follows: TGCGCCAGCAGCCTCTCTCGGTTGGAGACCCAGTACTTC.

The chain is built from TRBV7-6 and TRBJ2-7, with D uncertain. CDR1 is SGHVS, CDR2 FNYEAQ, per germline. The CDR3 sequence is 13 residues long. V was shortened by 5 bases and J by 7 bases, with 15 bases between the two germline ends. In DNA, the CDR3 is TGTGCCAGCAGCGGTTTAGGCGCCGGGGAGCAGTACTTC. This gives the protein CASSGLGAGEQYF. Combining the CDR3 with reference TRBV7-6 and TRBJ2-7 gives the whole variable domain GAGVSQSPRYKVTKRGQDVALRCDPISGHVSLYWYRQALGQGPEFLTYFNYEAQQDKSGLPNDRFSAERPEGSISTLTIQRTEQRDSAMYRCASSGLGAGEQYFGPGTRLTVT.

V is TRBV4-2 and J is TRBJ2-7; unclear D gene. The CDR3 runs 15 residues. V was pared by 1 base and J by 6 bases, with 16 bases between. Germline V gene data show CDR1 as LGHNA and CDR2 as YNFKEQ. In nucleotides, the CDR3 is TGTGCCAGCAGCCAAGCTGCTACGTTCGGGTCCGAGCAGTACTTC. It encodes CASSQAATFGSEQYF.

The V and J genes are TRBV28 and TRBJ2-2; 8 bases line up with TRBD2. The CDR3 has 15 residues. V gave up 3 bases and J gave up 2 bases; unmatched junction bases: 2. Germline V gives CDR1 MDHEN, CDR2 SYDVKM. CDR3 amino acids: CASSFSGGNTGELFF. The CDR3 bases are TGTGCCAGCAGTTTCAGCGGGGGCAACACCGGGGAGCTGTTTTTT.

The chain employs TRBV10-3 and TRBJ1-3; D perhaps matches TRBD1 (5 bases). CDR1 is ENHRY, CDR2 SYGVKD, per germline. Trimming took off 3 bases at V and 2 bases at J, with 8 bases between the two ends. This CDR3 is built from 14 residues. The CDR3 loop is CAISEQVTGNTIYF. DNA for the CDR3: TGTGCCATCAGTGAACAGGTTACTGGAAACACCATATATTTT.

The V gene is TRBV4-1, the J gene TRBJ2-7, with D perhaps matching TRBD2 (7 bases). V dropped 0 bases and J dropped 1 base, with 16 bases sitting between them. Germline V gene data show CDR1 as MGHRA and CDR2 as YSYEKL. The CDR3 loop spans 17 amino acids. CDR3 sequence (DNA): TGCGCCAGCAGCCAAGATACTAGGGGGGGAAGGTCCTACGAGCAGTACTTC. Protein product: CASSQDTRGGRSYEQYF.

The chain couples TRBV28 to TRBJ2-7; 11 nucleotides agree with TRBD1. The CDR3 extends over 15 amino acids. The trim removed 4 bases at V and 6 bases at J, leaving 8 bases unmatched. Germline loops: CDR1 MDHEN, CDR2 SYDVKM. The CDR3 DNA reads TGTGCCAGCAGTTCTCCGGGGACAGGGGGTTTCGAGCAGTACTTC. Protein: CASSSPGTGGFEQYF.

The V and J genes are TRBV7-6 and TRBJ2-3; 9 positions match TRBD2. Trimming took 5 bases from V and 2 from J; bases not matched to a gene: 8. CDR1 and CDR2 from the germline V gene are SGHVS and FNYEAQ. This CDR3 has 16 amino acids. CDR3 in DNA: TGTGCCAGCAGCCCCCTAGCGGGACGAACCACAGATACGCAGTATTTT. Its translation is CASSPLAGRTTDTQYF. Supplemented by reference TRBV7-6 and TRBJ2-3, the full variable domain reads GAGVSQSPRYKVTKRGQDVALRCDPISGHVSLYWYRQALGQGPEFLTYFNYEAQQDKSGLPNDRFSAERPEGSISTLTIQRTEQRDSAMYRCASSPLAGRTTDTQYFGPGTRLTVL.

CDR3 nucleotide sequence: TGTGCCAGCAGTTATACAGGGTTTCGCTATGGCTACACCTTC. The encoded protein is CASSYTGFRYGYTF. The J gene is TRBJ1-2, the V gene TRBV6-5, with D perhaps matching TRBD1 (6 bases). Germline CDR1 MNHEY, CDR2 SVGAGI. The length of the CDR3 is 14 residues. With 3 bases removed from V and 4 bases from J, the gap between germline ends came to 12 bases.

The chain recombines TRBV25-1 with TRBJ2-1; 13 bases align to TRBD2. After removal of 1 base from V and 6 bases from J, the junction contained 6 bases not matched to a gene. The CDR3 spans 17 residues. Germline loops: CDR1 MGHDK, CDR2 SYGVNS. CDR3 DNA sequence: TGTGCCAGCAGTGAATGGGGAGGGACTAGCGGGACCAATGAGCAGTTCTTC. Translating it yields CASSEWGGTSGTNEQFF.

The V and J genes are TRBV4-2 and TRBJ2-7; 7 nucleotides agree with TRBD2. V dropped 1 base and J dropped 0; count of bases not matched to a gene: 3. The CDR3 is 15 amino acids. Germline V lookup: CDR1 LGHNA, CDR2 YNFKEQ. The CDR3 reads CASSQVGDYSYEQYF. The CDR3 DNA follows: TGTGCCAGCAGCCAAGTAGGGGACTACTCCTACGAGCAGTACTTC.

V is TRBV7-9 and J is TRBJ1-1, with D possibly being TRBD1 (5 bases). Germline CDR1 is SEHNR and CDR2 is FQNEAQ (reference sequence). The ends were cut back, 6 bases at V and 1 base at J, with 12 bases in the middle. This CDR3 comprises 14 residues. CDR3 residues: CASSSGYGNTEAFF. The DNA of the CDR3 is TGTGCCAGCAGTTCAGGGTACGGGAACACTGAAGCTTTCTTT.

The sample holds one count of this clone. The CDR3 loop reads CASSQGASGGPRETQYF. The CDR3 coding sequence is TGCGCCAGCAGCCAAGGGGCTAGCGGGGGGCCTAGGGAGACCCAGTACTTC. The V and J genes are TRBV4-1 and TRBJ2-5; 11 bases map to TRBD2. The CDR3 is 17 residues long. CDR1 is MGHRA, CDR2 YSYEKL, per germline. Germline trimming cut 1 base from V and 5 bases from J; bases unmatched to any gene: 9.

The chain employs TRBV10-2 and TRBJ2-7, with D possibly TRBD2 on 5 matching bases. Looked up from germline, CDR1 is WSHSY and CDR2 is SAAADI. This CDR3 is built from 14 residues. The germline V and J ends were trimmed by 5 bases and 2 bases, with 13 bases remaining between them. The CDR3 region is CASSLPDSTYEQYF. The CDR3 DNA reads as TGCGCCAGCAGTTTGCCGGACTCCACCTACGAGCAGTACTTC.

The genes are TRBV6-6 and TRBJ1-1; D is undetermined. Germline V gene data show CDR1 as MNHNY and CDR2 as SVGAGI (reference sequence). The CDR3 spans 12 residues. The V end lost 5 bases, the J end lost 4 bases, and 8 bases lay between the germline ends. CDR3 bases: TGTGCCAGCAGTGGAGGTTTCACTGAAGCTTTCTTT. It translates to CASSGGFTEAFF.

The chain uses TRBV5-4 and TRBJ1-2; no reliable D call. Trimming shortened V by 4 bases and J by 7 bases, and 8 bases separated the two germline ends. This CDR3 comprises 11 residues. Germline assignment: CDR1 SGHNT and CDR2 YYREEE (reference sequence). The CDR3 DNA follows: TGTGCCAGCAGCCTTGACTTTGGCTACACCTTC. As protein: CASSLDFGYTF. The full variable domain, its missing parts supplied by reference TRBV5-4 and TRBJ1-2, is ETGVTQSPTHLIKTRGQQVTLRCSSQSGHNTVSWYQQALGQGPQFIFQYYREEENGRGNFPPRFSGLQFPNYSSELNVNALELDDSALYLCASSLDFGYTFGSGTRLTVV.

The J gene is TRBJ2-1, the V gene TRBV11-3; 7 nucleotides align to TRBD1. The germline gives CDR1 SGHNT, CDR2 YENEEA. The CDR3 is made up of 18 amino acids. V lost 5 bases, J lost 1 base, and 14 bases stayed unmatched. The CDR3 DNA follows: TGTGCCAGCAGCCGCATACACCCGGACAGGCGTTCCTACAATGAGCAGTTCTTC. Amino acid sequence: CASSRIHPDRRSYNEQFF.

This clone has only one observation. The V gene is TRBV19, the J gene TRBJ1-5, with D possibly matching TRBD1 (5 bases). CDR3 length: 15 amino acids. Between the trimmed V and J ends, which lost 6 bases and 4 bases, there was a span of 16 bases. CDR1 and CDR2 from the germline V gene are LNHDA and SQIVND (reference sequence). This chain's CDR3 is CASSLDSPSNQPQHF. As DNA, the CDR3 is TGTGCCAGTAGCCTAGACAGCCCTTCGAATCAGCCCCAGCATTTT.

This chain connects TRBV11-3 to TRBJ1-1, with no clear D. CDR1 is SGHNT and CDR2 is YENEEA in the germline V gene. The CDR3 loop spans 14 amino acids. With 1 base removed from V and 1 base from J, the gap between germline ends came to 7 bases. Here the CDR3 reads CASSLGPGNTEAFF. In DNA, the CDR3 is TGTGCCAGCAGCTTAGGCCCGGGGAACACTGAAGCTTTCTTT.

The rearrangement uses TRBV30 and TRBJ1-1, with D tentatively TRBD1 (5 bases). This CDR3 has 12 amino acids. CDR1 and CDR2 (germline): GTSNPN, SVGIG (reference sequence). V was cut by 4 bases and J by 1 base, with 7 bases left in between. CDR3 in amino acids: CAWTTGNTEAFF. As DNA, the CDR3 is TGTGCCTGGACTACAGGGAACACTGAAGCTTTCTTT.

J is TRBJ1-5 and V is TRBV5-8; D may be TRBD1 (5 bases). In germline, CDR1 is SGHTS, CDR2 YDEGEE. Trimming left V 0 bases short and J 3 bases short, with 16 bases between. This CDR3 is 17 amino acids long. CDR3 nucleotide sequence: TGTGCCAGCAGCTTGGAGGGGTTTGTGGCTTACAATCAGCCCCAGCATTTT. Protein sequence: CASSLEGFVAYNQPQHF. Supplemented by reference TRBV5-8 and TRBJ1-5, the full variable domain reads EAGVTQSPTHLIKTRGQQATLRCSPISGHTSVYWYQQALGLGLQFLLWYDEGEERNRGNFPPRFSGRQFPNYSSELNVNALELEDSALYLCASSLEGFVAYNQPQHFGDGTRLSIL.

The rearrangement joins TRBV30 to TRBJ2-3; TRBD2 matches 7 bases. V shed 7 bases, J shed 2 bases, and the junction held 9 bases outside the gene matches. The germline CDR1 and CDR2 sequences are GTSNPN and SVGIG (reference sequence). The CDR3 loop spans 14 amino acids. CDR3 DNA sequence: TGTGCCTCTTTTCAAGCGGGGACCACAGATACGCAGTATTTT. Translation: CASFQAGTTDTQYF.

This clone was counted once. V usage is TRBV13 and J usage is TRBJ2-7; 12 nucleotides align to TRBD2. The ends lost 1 base at V and 5 bases at J; junction bases unmatched: 6. The CDR3 contains 16 residues. CDR1 PRHDT and CDR2 FYEKMQ come from the germline V gene (reference sequence). The CDR3 region has the DNA TGTGCCAGCAGCTTAGTGGGGACTAGCGGGTCCAACGAGCAGTACTTC. Translating it yields CASSLVGTSGSNEQYF.